This T cell receptor beta chain derives from a study of blood T cell repertoires in COVID-19 (TCRdb year 2020). In the study overall: Samples covering the acute and convalescent phases of COVID-19 were provided by collaborators in the United States, Italy and Spain. The prospective study material was composed of cDNA or gDNA derived from T cells, B-cell-depleted T cells, or PBMCs. Samples were obtained from the ongoing ImmuneRACE study (first 160 participants) and from some 1,300 subjects provided by 6 global collaborators. A freely available public database, intended as a resource for researchers studying the immune response to SARS-CoV-2, is where the repertoires were released. Nearly every sample came with metadata listing a de-identified subject ID, COVID-19 status, age in years and sex. Subjects who had been exposed to COVID-19, were actively infected with it, or had recovered from it provided the deeply sampled blood TCRbeta repertoires that made up the dataset. Where available, HLA class I and class II types were obtained from metadata supplied by the sample provider rather than from assay-based typing.

The collaborating institutions used their own protocols to collect whole blood in K2EDTA tubes. For TCRbeta analysis, collaborators shipped samples as frozen whole blood, isolated PBMCs, or DNA extracted from either of those sample types. Regarding this clone: It lacks a known antigen. Within one base of it there is no much larger clone, and no base qualities were kept.

Points the paper makes about the study in general: The quantity of clinical and demographic metadata differed by source and by participant and was supplied without curation.

TCRbeta CDR3 regions were amplified from genomic DNA using the immunoSEQ Assay, a bias-controlled multiplex PCR. From the authors' description of their analysis: Within the assay, amplification of reference gene primers was used to estimate how many nucleated cells each sample contained. To quantify the absolute abundance of each unique TCRbeta CDR3 rearrangement, sequence reads were collapsed and filtered. Productive Simpson clonality was computed per sample as the square root of Simpson's diversity index over productive rearrangements. The table was pulled from immuneACCESS by TCRdb, which kept in-frame rearrangements only. Such tables lose some clones; where checked, under half of the loss comes from unresolved V genes, and the rest has no known cause. V and J calls and clone size are those listed in that table; D and trimming were worked out from the DNA. The sample records about 110,000 clones, 84% of which are singletons. Together, the top ten hold roughly 7.7% of the sample.

The receptor was isolated from a woman of 80 years or more with active or convalescent COVID-19. The specimen was peripheral blood.

CDR3 reads: CASTLGTAYEQYF. The sequenced DNA is TGTGCCAGCACGCTAGGGACTGCCTACGAGCAGTACTTC. The rearrangement joined TRBV28 to TRBJ2-7; TRBD2 is a possible D gene, resting on 6 matching bases. CDR1 and CDR2, per the germline V gene, are MDHEN and SYDVKM. The junction carries 12 bases between V and J, which are trimmed by 7 bases and 2 bases respectively. The CDR3 goes from the cysteine to the phenylalanine over 13 residues. CDR3 DNA only is kept here, 39 bases in frame from base 1.